The clone carrying this TCR beta chain was found a few times. The CDR3 is made up of 14 amino acids. V was clipped by 3 bases and J by 6 bases, with 12 bases between them. Germline-derived CDR1 and CDR2 are KGHSH and LQKENI. These data come from a study of blood T cells in healthy people across ages. Primers used in a second PCR of roughly 6 to 11 cycles were a sample-barcoded 5' primer and a J-beta primer mix. Each CDR3 protein gets one entry after TCRdb re-called the 5' RACE reads with MiXCR. The data contain 1.8 million or so distinct CDR3 sequences, 39% of them seen just once; the ten biggest clones take up about 23%.

J is TRBJ2-1 and V is TRBV18; no reliable D call. The TCR comes from a human donor in good health. The sequencing input was blood. CDR3 sequence reads: CASSPLNRANEQFF. The CDR3 DNA sequence: TGTGCCAGCTCACCCTTAAACCGGGCCAATGAGCAGTTCTTC.